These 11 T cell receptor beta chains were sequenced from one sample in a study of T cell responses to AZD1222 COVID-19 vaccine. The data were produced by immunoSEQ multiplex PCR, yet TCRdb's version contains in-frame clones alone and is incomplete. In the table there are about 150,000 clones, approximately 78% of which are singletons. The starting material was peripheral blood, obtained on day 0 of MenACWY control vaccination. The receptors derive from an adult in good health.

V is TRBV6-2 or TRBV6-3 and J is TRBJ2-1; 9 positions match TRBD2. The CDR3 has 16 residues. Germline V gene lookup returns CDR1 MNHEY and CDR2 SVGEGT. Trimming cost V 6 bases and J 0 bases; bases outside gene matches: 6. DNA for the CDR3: TGTGCCAGCAGCACACTACTAGCGGGCTCCTACAATGAGCAGTTCTTC. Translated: CASSTLLAGSYNEQFF.

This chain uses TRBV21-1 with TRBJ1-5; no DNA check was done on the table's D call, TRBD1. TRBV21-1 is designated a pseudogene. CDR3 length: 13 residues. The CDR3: CASLRQGGQPQHF. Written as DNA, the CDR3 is TGTGCCAGCCTACGACAGGGAGGCCAGCCCCAGCATTTT.

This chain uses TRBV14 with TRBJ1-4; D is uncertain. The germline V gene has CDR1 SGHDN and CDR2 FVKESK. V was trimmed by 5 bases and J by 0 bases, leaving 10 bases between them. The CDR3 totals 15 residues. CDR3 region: CASSGGLATNEKLFF. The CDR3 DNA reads TGTGCCAGCAGCGGTGGGCTGGCAACTAATGAAAAACTGTTTTTT.

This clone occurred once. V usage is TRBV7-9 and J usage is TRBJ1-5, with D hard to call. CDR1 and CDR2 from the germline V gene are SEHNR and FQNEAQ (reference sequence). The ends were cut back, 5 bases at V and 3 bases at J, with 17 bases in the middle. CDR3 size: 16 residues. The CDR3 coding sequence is TGTGCCAGCAGCCCCGACGGGGAAATAATCAATCAGCCCCAGCATTTT. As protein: CASSPDGEIINQPQHF.

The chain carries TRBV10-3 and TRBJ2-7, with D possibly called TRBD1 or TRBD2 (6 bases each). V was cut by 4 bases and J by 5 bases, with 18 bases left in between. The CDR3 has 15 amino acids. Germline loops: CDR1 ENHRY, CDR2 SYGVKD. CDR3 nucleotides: TGTGCCATCAGTGGCAGGGGTAGCGGCGGCGACGAGCAGTACGTC. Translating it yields CAISGRGSGGDEQYV.

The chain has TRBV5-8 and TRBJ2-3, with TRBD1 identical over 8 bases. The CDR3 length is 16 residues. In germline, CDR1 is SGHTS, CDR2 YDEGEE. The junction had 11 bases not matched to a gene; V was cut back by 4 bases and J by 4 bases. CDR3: CASSRRGDRLADTQYF. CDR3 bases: TGTGCCAGCAGCCGTAGGGGGGACAGGTTGGCAGATACGCAGTATTTT. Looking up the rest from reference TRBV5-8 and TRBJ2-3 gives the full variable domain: EAGVTQSPTHLIKTRGQQATLRCSPISGHTSVYWYQQALGLGLQFLLWYDEGEERNRGNFPPRFSGRQFPNYSSELNVNALELEDSALYLCASSRRGDRLADTQYFGPGTRLTVL.

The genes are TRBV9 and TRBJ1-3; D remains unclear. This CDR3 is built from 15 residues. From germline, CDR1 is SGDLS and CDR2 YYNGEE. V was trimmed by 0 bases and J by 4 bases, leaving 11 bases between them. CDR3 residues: CASSVGAGGGNTIYF. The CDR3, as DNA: TGTGCCAGCAGCGTAGGAGCCGGTGGGGGAAACACCATATATTTT.

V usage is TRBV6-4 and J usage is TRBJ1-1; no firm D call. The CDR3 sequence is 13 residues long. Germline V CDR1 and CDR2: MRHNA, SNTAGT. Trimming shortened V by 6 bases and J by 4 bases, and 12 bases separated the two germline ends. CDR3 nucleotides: TGTGCCAGCAGAAAAGAGCGGGGCACTGAAGCTTTCTTT. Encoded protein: CASRKERGTEAFF.

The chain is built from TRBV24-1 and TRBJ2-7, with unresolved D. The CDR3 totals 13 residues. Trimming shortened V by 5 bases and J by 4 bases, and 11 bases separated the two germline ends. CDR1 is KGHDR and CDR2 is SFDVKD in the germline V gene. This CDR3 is CATSGRLQYEQYV. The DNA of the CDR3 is TGTGCCACCAGTGGACGCCTCCAATACGAGCAGTACGTC.

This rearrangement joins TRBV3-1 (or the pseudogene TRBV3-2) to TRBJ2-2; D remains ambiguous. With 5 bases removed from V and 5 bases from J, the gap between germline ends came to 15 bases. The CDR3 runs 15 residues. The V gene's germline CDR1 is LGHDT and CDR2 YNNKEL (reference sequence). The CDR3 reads CASSSLQGLTGELFF. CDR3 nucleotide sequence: TGTGCCAGCAGCTCTTTACAAGGCTTGACCGGGGAGCTGTTTTTT.

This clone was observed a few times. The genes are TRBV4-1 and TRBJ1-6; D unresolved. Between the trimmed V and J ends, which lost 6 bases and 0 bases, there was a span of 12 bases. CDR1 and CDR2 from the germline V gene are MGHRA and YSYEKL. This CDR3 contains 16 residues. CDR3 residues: CASRWQASSYNSPLHF. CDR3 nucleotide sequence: TGCGCCAGCAGGTGGCAGGCTAGCTCCTATAATTCACCCCTCCACTTT.